A selection of T cell receptor beta chains follows, all from one sample in a study of shared T cell receptors in the human thymus. TCRdb's copy holds only in-frame clones and misses some; the assay was immunoSEQ multiplex PCR. There are about 730,000 clones in the sample; 70% to 90% occur only once, and around 0.0099% lies in the top ten. The same data also contributed to another study, on human thymus T cells.

Sequencing input: thymocytes. The receptors shown here come from a girl under three years old with a congenital heart defect. The CDR3 runs from the conserved cysteine through the conserved F or W. The order of the fields is D gene, V gene, J gene, CDR3 DNA, CDR3 protein. The D gene is left open where the match is weak.

D: -; V: TRBV5-6; J: TRBJ2-1; DNA: TGTGCCAGCAGCTTGGATCGGGACACCACTGAGTTCTTC; CDR3: CASSLDRDTTEFF
D: TRBD1; V: TRBV28; J: TRBJ1-4; DNA: TGTGCCAGCAGTCCCAGGGACAGGGCCGAAAAACTGTTTTTT; CDR3: CASSPRDRAEKLFF
D: TRBD1; V: TRBV5-1; J: TRBJ2-1; DNA: TGCGCCAGCAGCGTCCGGGACAGGGGGCTGAATGAGCAGTTCTTC; CDR3: CASSVRDRGLNEQFF
D: TRBD2; V: TRBV7-2; J: TRBJ2-1; DNA: TGTGCCAGCAGCCGCCGGCTAGCGGGGGGGCAAGGTAATGAGCAGTTCTTC; CDR3: CASSRRLAGGQGNEQFF
D: TRBD1; V: TRBV7-2; J: TRBJ2-3; DNA: TGTGCCAGCAGCTTAGAACAGGGGGTTTCAGATACGCAGTATTTT; CDR3: CASSLEQGVSDTQYF
D: -; V: TRBV19; J: TRBJ1-1; DNA: TGTGCCAGTAAACCCTTATGGAGGGGATTAAACACTGAAGCTTTCTTT; CDR3: CASKPLWRGLNTEAFF
D: -; V: TRBV7-8; J: TRBJ2-1; DNA: TGTGCCAGCAGCTTTTTCCTCAATGAGCAGTTCTTC; CDR3: CASSFFLNEQFF
D: -; V: TRBV5-4; J: TRBJ1-1; DNA: TGTGCCAGCAGCTTGTTTCCCAGGAACACTGAAGCTTTCTTT; CDR3: CASSLFPRNTEAFF
D: -; V: TRBV11-1; J: TRBJ2-5; DNA: TGTGCCAGCAGCGAGCGAGCGACAGGGACTCGTTGGGCCGGAGAGACCCAGTACTTC; CDR3: CASSERATGTRWAGETQYF
D: TRBD1; V: TRBV5-1; J: TRBJ2-2; DNA: TGCGCCAGCAGCTTCGGGGACAGGTTAAGAACGAACACCGGGGAGCTGTTTTTT; CDR3: CASSFGDRLRTNTGELFF
D: -; V: TRBV29-1; J: TRBJ2-7; DNA: TGCAGCGTTGAGAACAGGTACGAGCAGTACTTC; CDR3: CSVENRYEQYF
D: TRBD1; V: TRBV10-3; J: TRBJ2-7; DNA: TGTGCCATCAGTGACTGTTTGTTTTCGGGACAGGGGCGGAAGGGGGACTACGAGCAGTACTTC; CDR3: CAISDCLFSGQGRKGDYEQYF
D: TRBD1; V: TRBV19; J: TRBJ1-1; DNA: TGTGCCAGTAGTACCGGGACAGGGGGACGAGTAATAGTATTAGGAGCCACTGAAGCTTTCTTT; CDR3: CASSTGTGGRVIVLGATEAFF
D: TRBD2; V: TRBV27; J: TRBJ2-5; DNA: TGTGCCAGCAGTTTATGGGGGGGGAGAGAGACCCAGTACTTC; CDR3: CASSLWGGRETQYF